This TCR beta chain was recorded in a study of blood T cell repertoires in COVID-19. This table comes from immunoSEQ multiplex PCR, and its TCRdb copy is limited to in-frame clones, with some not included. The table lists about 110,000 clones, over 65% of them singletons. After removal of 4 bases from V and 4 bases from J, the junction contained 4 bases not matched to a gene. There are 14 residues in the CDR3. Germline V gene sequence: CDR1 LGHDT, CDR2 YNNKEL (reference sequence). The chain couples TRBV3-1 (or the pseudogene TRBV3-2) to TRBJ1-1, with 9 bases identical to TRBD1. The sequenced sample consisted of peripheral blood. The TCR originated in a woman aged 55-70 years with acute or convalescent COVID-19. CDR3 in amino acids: CASSRTTGGTEAFF. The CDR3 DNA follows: TGTGCCAGCAGCCGCACGACAGGGGGCACTGAAGCTTTCTTT.